These 10 T cell receptor beta chains came from one sample sequenced in a study of PD-1 blockade in classical Hodgkin lymphoma. Patients all relapsed after autologous stem cell transplantation, and there was variation in brentuximab vedotin exposure. Libraries were prepared by immunoSEQ multiplex PCR; TCRdb keeps only in-frame clonotypes and omits some of them. In the table there are about 12,000 clones, about 90% of which are singletons. This specimen consisted of peripheral blood mononuclear cells (PBMCs), obtained at baseline. Receptors originate from a human donor with classical Hodgkin lymphoma.

In nucleotides, the CDR3 is TGCAGCGTGGGGGTGCCTGGAAACACCATATATTTT. Translating it yields CSVGVPGNTIYF. The V gene is TRBV29-1, the J gene TRBJ1-3; tentative D call: TRBD1 (5 bases). V lost 6 bases and J lost 2, with 8 bases in between. The CDR3 consists of 12 residues. From germline, CDR1 is SQVTM and CDR2 ANQGSEA.

The rearrangement links TRBV7-2 to TRBJ2-7, with TRBD2 matching 7 bases. V lost 0 bases to trimming and J lost 3 bases; unmatched junction nucleotides: 2. Germline CDR1 is SGHTA and CDR2 is FQGNSA. The CDR3 extends over 14 amino acids. CDR3 sequence: CASSLAGGGYEQYF. The CDR3 DNA sequence: TGTGCCAGCAGCTTAGCAGGCGGGGGCTACGAGCAGTACTTC. The variable domain in full, with the rest retrieved from reference TRBV7-2 and TRBJ2-7, is GAGVSQSPSNKVTEKGKDVELRCDPISGHTALYWYRQSLGQGLEFLIYFQGNSAPDKSGLPSDRFSAERTGGSVSTLTIQRTQQEDSAVYLCASSLAGGGYEQYFGPGTRLTVT.

V is TRBV19 and J is TRBJ1-1, with D uncertain. Deletions cut 3 bases from V and 0 bases from J, with 8 bases between. The CDR3 spans 14 residues. Germline lookup yields CDR1 LNHDA and CDR2 SQIVND (reference sequence). CDR3 residues: CASSIQLLNTEAFF. CDR3 nucleotide sequence: TGTGCCAGTAGTATCCAGCTCTTGAACACTGAAGCTTTCTTT.

This clone has only one observation. The V gene is TRBV6-6, the J gene TRBJ1-3; D remains unclear. Germline loops: CDR1 MNHNY, CDR2 SVGAGI (reference sequence). The CDR3 sequence is 12 residues long. V lost 6 bases, J lost 6 bases, and 9 bases lay in between. The CDR3: CASRPLENTIYF. CDR3 coding DNA: TGTGCCAGCAGGCCCCTTGAAAACACCATATATTTT.

The chain joins TRBV6-5 to TRBJ2-7; D might be TRBD1 (6 bases). Deletions cut 4 bases from V and 0 bases from J, with 10 bases between. CDR3 length: 14 residues. Per the germline V gene, CDR1 is MNHEY and CDR2 is SVGAGI. The CDR3 loop is CASSSVDSSYEQYF. In DNA form, the CDR3 reads TGTGCCAGCAGTTCCGTGGACAGCTCCTACGAGCAGTACTTC.

The rearrangement uses TRBV7-6 and TRBJ2-1; 7 nucleotides align to TRBD2. The CDR3 is 17 residues long. Trimming at V came to 1 base and at J to 4 bases, leaving 10 bases not matched to a gene. Germline assignment: CDR1 SGHVS and CDR2 FNYEAQ. The chain's CDR3 is CASSLVPERGRYNEQFF. CDR3 in DNA: TGTGCCAGCAGCTTAGTCCCGGAGCGGGGACGATACAATGAGCAGTTCTTC.

The V and J genes are TRBV18 and TRBJ2-3; 12 bases agree with TRBD2. Germline V gene lookup returns CDR1 KGHSH and CDR2 LQKENI. The CDR3 loop spans 15 amino acids. Trimming removed 6 bases from V and 4 bases from J; junction bases left unmatched: 5. CDR3 region: CASSPTSGGPDTQYF. CDR3 nucleotide sequence: TGTGCCAGCTCCCCCACTAGCGGGGGGCCAGATACGCAGTATTTT.

In this sample, this clone turned up once. This sequence joins TRBV6-4 and TRBJ2-2; no clear D. CDR1 MRHNA and CDR2 SNTAGT come from the germline V gene. Trimming removed 6 bases from V and 4 bases from J, with 9 bases in between. The CDR3 loop spans 13 amino acids. CDR3 bases: TGTGCCAGCAGCCCCCGCAGCACCGGGGAGCTGTTTTTT. Amino acid sequence: CASSPRSTGELFF.

The chain employs TRBV7-3 and TRBJ2-5, with D possibly being TRBD1 or TRBD2 (5 bases each). The CDR3 contains 13 residues. Looked up from germline, CDR1 is SGHTA and CDR2 is FQGTGA. The ends were cut back, 4 bases at V and 4 bases at J, with 10 bases in the middle. DNA of the CDR3: TGTGCCAGCAGCTCCGGGACCTCAGAGACCCAGTACTTC. This codes for CASSSGTSETQYF.

The genes are TRBV5-1 and TRBJ2-6, with 9 bases lining up with TRBD1. CDR3 size: 17 residues. The ends lost 5 bases at V and 2 bases at J; junction bases unmatched: 8. Germline values: CDR1 SGHRS, CDR2 YFSETQ. The CDR3, as DNA: TGCGCCAGCAGTCGGACAGGGGTGGTAACTGGGGCCAACGTCCTGACTTTC. It encodes CASSRTGVVTGANVLTF. The full variable domain, completed using reference TRBV5-1 and TRBJ2-6, is KAGVTQTPRYLIKTRGQQVTLSCSPISGHRSVSWYQQTPGQGLQFLFEYFSETQRNKGNFPGRFSGRQFSNSRSEMNVSTLELGDSALYLCASSRTGVVTGANVLTFGAGSRLTVL.